This is a list of T cell receptor beta chains from one sample in a study of blood T cells in healthy people across ages. TCRdb re-called the 5' RACE reads with MiXCR, one entry per CDR3 protein. The sample shows fewer than 750,000 distinct CDR3 sequences, 52% of them seen only once. Material: blood. These receptors were obtained from a woman aged 80 or over in good health. The CDR3 runs from the conserved cysteine through the conserved F or W. Each record gives: clone size, D gene, J gene, V gene, CDR3 DNA, CDR3 protein. The D gene is left open where the match is weak. Not all rows give a size; the values are once, few, many and, for expanded clones, a class.

clone size: -
D gene: TRBD1
J gene: TRBJ2-7
V gene: TRBV13
CDR3 DNA: TGTGCCAGCAGCCCTGCCGGGACAGGGGGCACCTACGAGCAGTACTTC
CDR3 protein: CASSPAGTGGTYEQYF

clone size: many
D gene: -
J gene: TRBJ2-5
V gene: TRBV5-1
CDR3 DNA: TGCGCCAGCAGCTTGTTCCTGAACCAAGAGACCCAGTACTTC
CDR3 protein: CASSLFLNQETQYF

clone size: few
D gene: -
J gene: TRBJ2-2
V gene: TRBV12-3/TRBV12-4
CDR3 DNA: TGTGCCAGCAGCCCGTTTTCAGGTAGATGGTCCGGGGAGCTGTTTTTT
CDR3 protein: CASSPFSGRWSGELFF

clone size: -
D gene: -
J gene: TRBJ2-2
V gene: TRBV29-1
CDR3 DNA: TGCAGCGTTGGTGGGACATCTTCGAACACCGGGGAGCTGTTTTTT
CDR3 protein: CSVGGTSSNTGELFF

clone size: -
D gene: -
J gene: TRBJ2-3
V gene: TRBV5-1
CDR3 DNA: TGCGCCAGCAGTCAATTCGACAGCCTGAGCACAGATACGCAGTATTTT
CDR3 protein: CASSQFDSLSTDTQYF

clone size: few
D gene: TRBD1
J gene: TRBJ2-5
V gene: TRBV9
CDR3 DNA: TGTGCCAGCAGCGTAGGTCGGTCGGGACAGGCAGAGACCCAGTACTTC
CDR3 protein: CASSVGRSGQAETQYF

clone size: -
D gene: TRBD2
J gene: TRBJ2-1
V gene: TRBV7-2
CDR3 DNA: TGTGCCAGCAGCTTAGTTATCGGGGGGGACAATGAGCAGTTCTTC
CDR3 protein: CASSLVIGGDNEQFF

clone size: many
D gene: -
J gene: TRBJ1-5
V gene: TRBV6-5
CDR3 DNA: TGTGCCAGCGCAGTTAATCAGCCCCAGCATTTT
CDR3 protein: CASAVNQPQHF

clone size: few
D gene: -
J gene: TRBJ2-3
V gene: TRBV2
CDR3 DNA: TGTGCCAGCGGGGGACACTCCACAGATACGCAGTATTTT
CDR3 protein: CASGGHSTDTQYF

clone size: -
D gene: -
J gene: TRBJ2-7
V gene: TRBV10-3
CDR3 DNA: TGTGCCATCAGTGAGTACGGTGAGCAGTACTTC
CDR3 protein: CAISEYGEQYF

clone size: -
D gene: -
J gene: TRBJ2-2
V gene: TRBV5-1
CDR3 DNA: TGCGCCAGCAGCCCGGTGACAGGCGGGGAGCTGTTTTTT
CDR3 protein: CASSPVTGGELFF

clone size: -
D gene: TRBD2
J gene: TRBJ2-1
V gene: TRBV5-1
CDR3 DNA: TGCGCCAGCAGCAAGGGACTAGCGGTCCTGGGAGATAATGAGCAGTTCTTC
CDR3 protein: CASSKGLAVLGDNEQFF

clone size: -
D gene: -
J gene: TRBJ2-4
V gene: TRBV20-1
CDR3 DNA: TGCAGTGCTAGAATGAGGGTTCGGGAAAACATTCAGTACTTC
CDR3 protein: CSARMRVRENIQYF

clone size: -
D gene: TRBD2
J gene: TRBJ2-1
V gene: TRBV20-1
CDR3 DNA: TGCAGTGCTAACCTACTAGCGGGGATAAAGGGTGAGCAGTTCTTC
CDR3 protein: CSANLLAGIKGEQFF

clone size: -
D gene: -
J gene: TRBJ2-7
V gene: TRBV6-5
CDR3 DNA: TGTGCCAGCACCTCTCGGGCGGGGATCTACGAGCAGTACTTC
CDR3 protein: CASTSRAGIYEQYF

clone size: many
D gene: -
J gene: TRBJ2-3
V gene: TRBV10-3
CDR3 DNA: TGTGCCATCAGCCGAGGAGATACGCAGTATTTT
CDR3 protein: CAISRGDTQYF

clone size: -
D gene: TRBD2
J gene: TRBJ2-4
V gene: TRBV27
CDR3 DNA: TGTGCCAGCAGTTTTTCCGGGAGGGGGGAGCAGTACTTC
CDR3 protein: CASSFSGRGEQYF

clone size: many
D gene: -
J gene: TRBJ2-1
V gene: TRBV10-3
CDR3 DNA: TGTGCCATCAGACGGGACCCCGTATACAATGAGCAGTTCTTC
CDR3 protein: CAIRRDPVYNEQFF

clone size: -
D gene: -
J gene: TRBJ1-4
V gene: TRBV28
CDR3 DNA: TGTGCCAGCCGCGCCTTTACAACTAATGAAAAACTGTTTTTT
CDR3 protein: CASRAFTTNEKLFF

clone size: few
D gene: TRBD1
J gene: TRBJ1-1
V gene: TRBV19
CDR3 DNA: TGTGCCAGTAGTGCCACAGGGGACACTGAAGCTTTCTTT
CDR3 protein: CASSATGDTEAFF